This is a list of T cell receptor beta chains from one sample in a study of shared clonotypes between healthy human individuals. Repertoires were generated with immunoSEQ multiplex PCR, while TCRdb's copy carries only in-frame clones and drops some. The sample carries under 1,100,000 clones, roughly 80% recorded once. Source material: memory CD4+ T cells sorted from blood. Receptors originate from a man aged 18 to 30 in good health. CDR3s include the opening cysteine and the closing phenylalanine or tryptophan. Fields, in order: clone size, V gene, D gene, J gene, CDR3 DNA, CDR3 protein. A D gene is named only where the DNA matches it firmly. Clone sizes are given selectively: once, few, many, or a class where the clone is expanded.

clone size: -
V gene: TRBV18
D gene: -
J gene: TRBJ1-1
CDR3 DNA: TGTGCCAGCTCACAGGGGAGGGACACTGAAGCTTTCTTT
CDR3 protein: CASSQGRDTEAFF

clone size: -
V gene: TRBV7-6
D gene: TRBD1
J gene: TRBJ2-1
CDR3 DNA: TGTGCCAGCAGCGCGGGACAGGGGGACAATGAGCAGTTCTTC
CDR3 protein: CASSAGQGDNEQFF

clone size: once
V gene: TRBV6-1
D gene: TRBD1
J gene: TRBJ1-1
CDR3 DNA: TGTGCCAGCCCGGGACAGCTGAACACTGAAGCTTTCTTT
CDR3 protein: CASPGQLNTEAFF

clone size: -
V gene: TRBV10-3
D gene: -
J gene: TRBJ1-2
CDR3 DNA: TGTGCCATCAGTGAAGCTCCAGGGGACGGCTACACCTTC
CDR3 protein: CAISEAPGDGYTF

clone size: -
V gene: TRBV6-1
D gene: -
J gene: TRBJ1-4
CDR3 DNA: TGTGCCAGCAGTGAAAGGGGGTACGCGAATGAAAAACTGTTTTTT
CDR3 protein: CASSERGYANEKLFF

clone size: -
V gene: TRBV5-1
D gene: -
J gene: TRBJ1-6
CDR3 DNA: TGCGCCAGCAGCTTGGAAAGGGAAGGATCACCCCTCCACTTT
CDR3 protein: CASSLEREGSPLHF

clone size: -
V gene: TRBV19
D gene: -
J gene: TRBJ1-3
CDR3 DNA: TGTGCCAGTGGGAGCTCTGGAAACACCATATATTTT
CDR3 protein: CASGSSGNTIYF

clone size: -
V gene: TRBV14
D gene: -
J gene: TRBJ1-6
CDR3 DNA: TGTGCCAGCAGCCCCTTACAGGCGGCCTCTAATTCACCCCTCCACTTT
CDR3 protein: CASSPLQAASNSPLHF

clone size: -
V gene: TRBV30
D gene: TRBD2
J gene: TRBJ2-3
CDR3 DNA: TGTGCCTGGAGTTCCACTGGGCGGGGGGGAGAAGATACGCAGTATTTT
CDR3 protein: CAWSSTGRGGEDTQYF

clone size: -
V gene: TRBV30
D gene: TRBD1
J gene: TRBJ2-7
CDR3 DNA: TGTGCCTGGAGCGGGGACAGGGGCGCAGAGGACGAGCAGTACTTC
CDR3 protein: CAWSGDRGAEDEQYF

clone size: -
V gene: TRBV7-9
D gene: -
J gene: TRBJ2-7
CDR3 DNA: TGTGCCAGCAGCTTAGAAGCCCCTAGCTCCTACGAGCAGTACTTC
CDR3 protein: CASSLEAPSSYEQYF

clone size: few
V gene: TRBV5-1
D gene: -
J gene: TRBJ1-1
CDR3 DNA: TGCGCCAGCACCCTTAGCGGGGGTGCGAACACTGAAGCTTTCTTT
CDR3 protein: CASTLSGGANTEAFF